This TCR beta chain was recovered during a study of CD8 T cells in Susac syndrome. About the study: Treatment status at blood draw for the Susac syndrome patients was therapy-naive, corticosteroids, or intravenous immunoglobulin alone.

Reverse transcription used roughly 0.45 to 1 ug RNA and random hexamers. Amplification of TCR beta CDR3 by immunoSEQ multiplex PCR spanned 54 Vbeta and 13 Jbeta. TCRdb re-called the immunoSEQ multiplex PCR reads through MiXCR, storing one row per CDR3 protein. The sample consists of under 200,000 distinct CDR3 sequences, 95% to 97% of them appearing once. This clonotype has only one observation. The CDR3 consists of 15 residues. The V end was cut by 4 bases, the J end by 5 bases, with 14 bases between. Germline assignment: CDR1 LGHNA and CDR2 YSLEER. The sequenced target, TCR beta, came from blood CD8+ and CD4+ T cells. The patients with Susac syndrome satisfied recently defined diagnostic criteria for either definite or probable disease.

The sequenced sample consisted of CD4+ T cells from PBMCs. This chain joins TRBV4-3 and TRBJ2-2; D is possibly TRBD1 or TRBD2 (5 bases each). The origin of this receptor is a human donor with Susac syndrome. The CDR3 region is CASSRRGVWTGELFF. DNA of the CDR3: TGCGCCAGCAGCCGACGAGGGGTATGGACCGGGGAGCTGTTTTTT.